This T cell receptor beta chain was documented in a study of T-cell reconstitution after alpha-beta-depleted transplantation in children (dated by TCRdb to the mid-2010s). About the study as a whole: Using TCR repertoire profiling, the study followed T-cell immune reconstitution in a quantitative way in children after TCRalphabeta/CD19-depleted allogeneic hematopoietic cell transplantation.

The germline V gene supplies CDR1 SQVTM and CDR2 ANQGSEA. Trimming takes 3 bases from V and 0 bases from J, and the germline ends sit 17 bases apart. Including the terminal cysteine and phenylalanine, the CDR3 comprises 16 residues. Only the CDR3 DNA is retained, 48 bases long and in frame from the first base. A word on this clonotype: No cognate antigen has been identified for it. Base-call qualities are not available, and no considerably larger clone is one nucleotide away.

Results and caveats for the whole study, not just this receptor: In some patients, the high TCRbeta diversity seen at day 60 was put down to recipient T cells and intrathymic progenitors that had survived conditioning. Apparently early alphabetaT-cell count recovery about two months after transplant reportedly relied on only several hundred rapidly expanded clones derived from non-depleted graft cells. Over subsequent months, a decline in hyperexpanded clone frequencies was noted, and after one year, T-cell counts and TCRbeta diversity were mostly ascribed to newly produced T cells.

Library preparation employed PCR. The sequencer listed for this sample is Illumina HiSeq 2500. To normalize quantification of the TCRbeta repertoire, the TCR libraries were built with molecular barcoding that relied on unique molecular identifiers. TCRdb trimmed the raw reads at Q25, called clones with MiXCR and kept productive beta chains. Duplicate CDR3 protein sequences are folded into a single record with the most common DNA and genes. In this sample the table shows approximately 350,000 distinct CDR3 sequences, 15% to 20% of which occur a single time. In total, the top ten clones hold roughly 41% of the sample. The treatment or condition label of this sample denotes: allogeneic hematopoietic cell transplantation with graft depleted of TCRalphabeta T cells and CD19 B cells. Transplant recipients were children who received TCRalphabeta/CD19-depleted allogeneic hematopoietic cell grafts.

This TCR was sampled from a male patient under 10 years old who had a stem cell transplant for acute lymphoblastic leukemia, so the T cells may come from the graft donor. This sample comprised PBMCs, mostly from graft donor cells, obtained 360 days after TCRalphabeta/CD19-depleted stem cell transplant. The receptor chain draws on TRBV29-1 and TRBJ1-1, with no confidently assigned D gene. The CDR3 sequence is CSVDFVGYSMNTEAFF. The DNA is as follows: TGCAGCGTTGATTTCGTCGGGTATAGCATGAACACTGAAGCTTTCTTT.